The 2 T cell receptor beta chains below were found in one sample sequenced in a study of T cells after posttransplantation cyclophosphamide. Busulfan-fludarabine conditioning, marrow transplant, and cyclophosphamide on days +3 and +4 were administered. The assay was immunoSEQ multiplex PCR, and TCRdb's table has in-frame clones only and misses some. This record lists around 3,000 clones, none seen once only, and the top ten clones contain roughly 34%. The material was PBMCs, obtained after allogeneic stem cell transplant with posttransplant cyclophosphamide. These receptors were taken from a male patient in his 30s who received an allogeneic stem cell transplant from a related donor, was CMV-positive, and had acute GVHD only. Some T cells could come from the graft donor.

This clone rates as medium-sized. DNA of the CDR3: TGTGCCAGCAGCACCGACAGGGGGCCTAATGAAAAACTGTTTTTT. This gives the protein CASSTDRGPNEKLFF. The chain employs TRBV5-4 and TRBJ1-4, with TRBD1 matching 10 bases. The CDR3 is 15 residues long. The J segment lost 3 bases and the V segment lost 4 bases, leaving 3 bases of the junction unmatched. Germline CDR1 reads SGHNT; CDR2 reads YYREEE (reference sequence). Full variable domain (outside the CDR3, taken from reference TRBV5-4 and TRBJ1-4): ETGVTQSPTHLIKTRGQQVTLRCSSQSGHNTVSWYQQALGQGPQFIFQYYREEENGRGNFPPRFSGLQFPNYSSELNVNALELDDSALYLCASSTDRGPNEKLFFGSGTQLSVL.

This clone came up many times. The chain couples TRBV7-9 to TRBJ2-2; 9 bases match TRBD1. The CDR3 length is 16 residues. Germline CDR1 SEHNR, CDR2 FQNEAQ (reference sequence). Losses at the gene ends were 4 bases for V and 7 bases for J; bases not matched to a gene: 10. The CDR3 loop is CASSSSGTGRVGELFF. The CDR3 bases are TGTGCCAGCAGCTCTTCCGGGACAGGGAGAGTCGGGGAGCTGTTTTTT.